This entry is about one TCR beta chain. CDR1 is SNHLY and CDR2 is FYNNEI in the germline V gene. V lost 4 bases and J 5 bases, leaving 17 bases between the germline ends. This CDR3 has 15 amino acids. Measured with immunoSEQ multiplex PCR; TCRdb has only the in-frame clones, and not every one. The sample has about 59,000 clones, less than 90% seen once. This sample is drawn from a study of T cell responses to AZD1222 COVID-19 vaccine. J is TRBJ2-5 and V is TRBV2; tentative D call: TRBD2 (7 bases). Sequencing used peripheral blood, obtained on day 0 of AZD1222 vaccination. This receptor was obtained from an adult in good health. CDR3 sequence (DNA): TGTGCCAGCAGTGCCTTAGGGGGGGGCTTCGAGACCCAGTACTTC. Translated: CASSALGGGFETQYF. Full variable domain (outside the CDR3, taken from reference TRBV2 and TRBJ2-5): EPEVTQTPSHQVTQMGQEVILRCVPISNHLYFYWYRQILGQKVEFLVSFYNNEISEKSEIFDDQFSVERPDGSNFTLKIRSTKLEDSAMYFCASSALGGGFETQYFGPGTRLLVL.